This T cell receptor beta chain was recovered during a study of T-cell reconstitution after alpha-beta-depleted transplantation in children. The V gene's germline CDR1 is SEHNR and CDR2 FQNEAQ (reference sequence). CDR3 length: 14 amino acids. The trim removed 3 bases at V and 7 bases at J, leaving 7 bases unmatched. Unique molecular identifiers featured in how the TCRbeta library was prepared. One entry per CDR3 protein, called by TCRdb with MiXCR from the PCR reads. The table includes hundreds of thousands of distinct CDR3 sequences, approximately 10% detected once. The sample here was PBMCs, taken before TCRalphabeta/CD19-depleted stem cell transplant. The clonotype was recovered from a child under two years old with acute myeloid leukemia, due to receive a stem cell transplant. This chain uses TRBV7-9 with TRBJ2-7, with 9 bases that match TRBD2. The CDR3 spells CASSFLAGLGEQYF. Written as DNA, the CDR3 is TGTGCCAGCAGCTTTCTAGCGGGACTAGGGGAGCAGTACTTC.